What follows is one T cell receptor (beta chain) and its context. In germline, CDR1 is MNHEY, CDR2 SMNVEV (reference sequence). Trimming pared 8 bases from V and 5 bases from J, leaving 10 bases between. The CDR3 spans 11 residues. This record belongs to a study of T cell changes during pregnancy in multiple sclerosis. Profiled with immunoSEQ multiplex PCR; TCRdb holds only in-frame clones, not every one. Of 45,000 to 55,000 clones listed, 80% to 95% are singletons. The rearrangement joins TRBV27 to TRBJ2-7; maybe TRBD1 (6 bases). The sequencing used CD4+ T cells from peripheral blood mononuclear cells, collected after pregnancy. The clonotype originates from a female donor in good health, enrolled as a control in a pregnancy study. CDR3 amino acids: CASGGRDEQYF. The CDR3 bases are TGTGCCAGCGGGGGCAGGGACGAGCAGTACTTC.